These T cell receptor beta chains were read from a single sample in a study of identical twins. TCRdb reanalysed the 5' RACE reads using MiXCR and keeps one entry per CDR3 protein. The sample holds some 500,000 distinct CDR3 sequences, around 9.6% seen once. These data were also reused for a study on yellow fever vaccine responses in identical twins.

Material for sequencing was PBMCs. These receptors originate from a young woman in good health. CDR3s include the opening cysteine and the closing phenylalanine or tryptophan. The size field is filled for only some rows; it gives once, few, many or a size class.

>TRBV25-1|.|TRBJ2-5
CASSARGRSETQYF
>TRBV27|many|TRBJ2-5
CASSLSGPKETQYF
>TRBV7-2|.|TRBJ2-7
CASSWTSGSMNEQYF
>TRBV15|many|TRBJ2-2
CATSRWGPSVGELFF
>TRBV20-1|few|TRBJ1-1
CSARGSFPGQILTEAFF
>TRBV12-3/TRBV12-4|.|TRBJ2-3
CASSADRSDTQYF
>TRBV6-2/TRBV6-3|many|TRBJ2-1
CASSRQGSYNEQFF
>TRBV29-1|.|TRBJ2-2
CSVKTRDSHTGELFF
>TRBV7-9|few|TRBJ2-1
CASSLKGGGADNEQFF
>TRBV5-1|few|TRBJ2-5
CASSLDRGYETQYF
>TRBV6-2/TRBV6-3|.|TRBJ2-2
CASSYSIGIANTGELFF
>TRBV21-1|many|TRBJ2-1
CASSRRDLHNEQFF
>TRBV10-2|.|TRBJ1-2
CASRSLRNYGYTF
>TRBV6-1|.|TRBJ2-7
CASTRTSAYEQYF
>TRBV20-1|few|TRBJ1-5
CSAHRGVGNQPQHF
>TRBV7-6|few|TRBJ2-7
CASSPTRDGYYEQYF
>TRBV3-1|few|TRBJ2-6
CASTNGGTGANVLTF
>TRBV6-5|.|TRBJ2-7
CASSSPGQGEQYF
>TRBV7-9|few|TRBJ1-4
CASSFPHGNEKLFF
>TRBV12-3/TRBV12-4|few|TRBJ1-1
CASRLTGGPTEAFF
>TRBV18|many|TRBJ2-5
CASRSSAAMETQYF
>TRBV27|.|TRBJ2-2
CASSLNMISNTGELFF
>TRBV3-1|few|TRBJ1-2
CASSQDLIIANYGYTF
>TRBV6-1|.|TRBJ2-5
CASSPRTAQAKTQYF
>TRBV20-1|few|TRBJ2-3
CSPLEGGGDTQYF
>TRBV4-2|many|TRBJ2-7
CASSPLIYEQYF
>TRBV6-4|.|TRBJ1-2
CARGTGMFPNYGYTF
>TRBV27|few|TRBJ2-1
CASSLIAGEQFF
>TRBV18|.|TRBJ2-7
CASSREGTLSYEQYF
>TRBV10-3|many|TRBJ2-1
CAITGTAGNEQFF